Here is one T cell receptor beta chain with its context. What it binds is not known. The entry originates in a study of OX40 agonist ivuxolimab in advanced cancers. Regarding the study as a whole: At 0.1 to 3.0 mg/kg and by week 6, CD4+ and CD8+ T cells in the blood had expanded clonally.

Generated by immunoSEQ multiplex PCR, the TCRdb table keeps only in-frame clones and is missing some. The table has some 83,000 clones, more than 85% seen once. The CDR3 consists of 19 residues. Germline V gene data show CDR1 as SGHTA and CDR2 as FQGTGA. Trimming cost V 1 base and J 1 base; bases outside gene matches: 11. The sequences come from CD4+ or CD8+ T cells sorted from blood, collected in a trial of the OX40 agonist ivuxolimab. The source of this sequence is an adult with an advanced solid tumor such as melanoma, head and neck, liver or kidney cancer. The rearrangement joins TRBV7-3 to TRBJ2-3; 10 positions match TRBD2. CDR3 residues: CASSLSGLAGASRTDTQYF. DNA of the CDR3: TGTGCCAGCAGCTTAAGTGGTCTAGCGGGAGCTTCTCGCACAGATACGCAGTATTTT.